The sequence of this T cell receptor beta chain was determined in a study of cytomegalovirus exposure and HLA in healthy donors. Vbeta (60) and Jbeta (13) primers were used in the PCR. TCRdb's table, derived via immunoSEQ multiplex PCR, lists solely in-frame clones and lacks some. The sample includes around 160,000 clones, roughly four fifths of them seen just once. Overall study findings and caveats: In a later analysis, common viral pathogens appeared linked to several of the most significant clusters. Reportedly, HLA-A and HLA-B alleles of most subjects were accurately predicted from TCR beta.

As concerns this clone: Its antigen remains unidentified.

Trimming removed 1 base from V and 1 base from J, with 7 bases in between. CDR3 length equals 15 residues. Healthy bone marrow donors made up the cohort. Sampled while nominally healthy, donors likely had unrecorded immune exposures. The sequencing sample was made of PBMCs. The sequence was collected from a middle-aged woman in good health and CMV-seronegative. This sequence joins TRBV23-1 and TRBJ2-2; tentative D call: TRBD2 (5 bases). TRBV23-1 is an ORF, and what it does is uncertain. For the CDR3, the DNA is TGCGCCAGCAGTCAATGTGGAGGGAACACCGGGGAGCTGTTTTTT. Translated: CASSQCGGNTGELFF.